This entry is about one TCR beta chain. The CDR3 has 15 residues. Germline V gene sequence: CDR1 KGHDR, CDR2 SFDVKD. The V gene end was trimmed by 3 bases and the J gene end by 9 bases; junction bases not matched to a gene: 10. TCRdb called the 5' RACE reads again in MiXCR, with one record for every CDR3 protein. The sample carries hundreds of thousands of distinct CDR3 sequences, over 9% recorded once. The data originate from a study of T cells after yellow fever vaccination. The rearrangement uses TRBV24-1 and TRBJ2-1; 7 bases line up with TRBD1. This receptor was identified in a man aged 25 to 40 who received the YFV17D yellow fever vaccine. The specimen comprised PBMCs, sampled on the day of the yellow fever booster vaccination. This CDR3 is CATSDTFWDSREQFF. CDR3 DNA sequence: TGTGCCACCAGTGATACCTTCTGGGACAGCCGTGAGCAGTTCTTC.